The T cell receptor (beta chain) under discussion was sequenced for a study of regulatory T cells in long-lasting Graves disease. Study findings and constraints: Whereas new patients shared 900 to 1,000 public clonotypes, persistent patients shared more, at approximately 2,500. When disease was persistent, TRBV28, TRBJ1-2 and TRBJ2-5 were the favored segments.

To note about this clonotype: Its antigen is unknown. This may stem from a read error, because a much larger clone lies one nucleotide away.

Time point here: newly diagnosed GD, antithyroid drugs for less than 3 months. TCR sequences were obtained from RNA taken from PBMCs. This CDR3 has 13 amino acids. Germline values: CDR1 SGHNT, CDR2 YENEEA. With 5 bases clipped from V and 2 bases from J, the junction kept 2 bases outside the gene matches. TCR beta libraries were built with iRepertoire HTBI primers and Arm-PCR of CDR3 regions. TCRdb re-analysed the multiplex PCR reads in MiXCR, keeping a single row per CDR3 protein. Of under 700,000 distinct CDR3 sequences listed, 15% to 20% were seen once; the top ten hold around 25%. The same sample was also used in a study of T cells in Graves' hyperthyroidism and ophthalmopathy. From that report: Absence of ophthalmopathy progression within 18 months defined stable Graves' hyperthyroidism.

The receptor comes from a woman aged 35-65 years with Graves disease. This chain connects TRBV11-3 to TRBJ2-5, with 7 bases fitting TRBD1. This material consisted of peripheral blood mononuclear cells (PBMCs), taken at new diagnosis, from a patient treated with antithyroid drugs. In nucleotides, the CDR3 is TGTGCCAGCAGCATGGGACAGCAAGAGACCCAGTACTTC. Its protein product is CASSMGQQETQYF.